This is a list of T cell receptor beta chains from one sample in a study of blood T cell repertoires in COVID-19. Clones were sequenced by immunoSEQ multiplex PCR, and TCRdb holds only the in-frame ones, with some missing. Here the sample spans 58,000 or so clones, under 80% being singletons. Sequencing input: peripheral blood. Source of these receptors: a human donor in a cohort sampled during active COVID-19. Each CDR3 is given without its conserved first and last residue.

13 TRBJ1-2 TRBV6-1 ASSELGKRGYGYT
12 TRBJ1-1 TRBV3-1/TRBV3-2 ASSRGGTSTEAF
13 TRBJ2-1 TRBV6-5 ASSAQTSGVNEQF
10 TRBJ2-7 TRBV6-2/TRBV6-3 ASSPGYYEQY
14 TRBJ2-7 TRBV11-2 ASSLASGGTSDEQY
12 TRBJ2-7 TRBV5-1 ASSVASGNYEQY
10 TRBJ1-2 TRBV19 ASSLGTGGYT
13 TRBJ2-1 TRBV6-4 ASSEVGGARDEQF
13 TRBJ1-6 TRBV7-3 ASSLGSAGGSPLH
15 TRBJ1-6 TRBV7-9 ASSLDVLVSMDSPLH
12 TRBJ2-7 TRBV4-3 ASSQQYRSYEQY
12 TRBJ1-5 TRBV7-2 ASSFQGNNQPQH
14 TRBJ1-4 TRBV6-5 ASSYSILGGTEKLF
13 TRBJ2-1 TRBV7-9 ASSLYGAGAHEQF
12 TRBJ2-1 TRBV5-4 ASSQLAGGFEQF
11 TRBJ2-5 TRBV19 ASSIVGGETQY
12 TRBJ1-2 TRBV28 ASSLTAGVYGYT
13 TRBJ2-7 TRBV9 ASSGGLAGVYEQY
11 TRBJ2-7 TRBV7-7 ASSADSRREQY
11 TRBJ1-5 TRBV7-3 ASRPTGYQPQH
13 TRBJ1-4 TRBV2 ASSQQGATNEKLF
14 TRBJ2-7 TRBV10-2 ASSDPRAGGSYEQY
14 TRBJ2-7 TRBV28 ASSQLIDRASYEQY
14 TRBJ2-1 TRBV21-1 ASSKRGLLVGNEQF
10 TRBJ1-5 TRBV6-6 ASSSYNQPQH
14 TRBJ1-6 TRBV21-1 AIRTAILKGDSPLH
14 TRBJ2-7 TRBV7-9 ASSLVPGTSGYEQY
12 TRBJ2-7 TRBV6-6 ASLASGSYDEQY
14 TRBJ2-7 TRBV28 ASSLTSTTGIDEQY
13 TRBJ1-4 TRBV10-2 ASSERPGGFEKLF
15 TRBJ2-1 TRBV7-2 ASSAWTSGALHHEQF
11 TRBJ1-2 TRBV18 ASSPRQNYGYT
13 TRBJ2-7 TRBV19 ASSTPGQLPFQQY
14 TRBJ2-7 TRBV18 ASSPVASGGKNEQY
14 TRBJ2-7 TRBV11-2 ASSPDRSGGIGEQY
14 TRBJ2-3 TRBV7-9 ASSFGSGDGTDTQY
12 TRBJ2-1 TRBV9 ASSVTRHTNEQF
13 TRBJ1-5 TRBV2 ASSQQQGIGQPQH
16 TRBJ1-6 TRBV5-1 ASSLGTGASSYNSPLH
13 TRBJ1-2 TRBV10-2 ASPTVRGQGYGYT
13 TRBJ2-7 TRBV7-9 ASSSRTGFSYEQY
10 TRBJ1-2 TRBV29-1 SADREASGYT
9 TRBJ2-7 TRBV12-3/TRBV12-4 ASGVSYEQY
13 TRBJ2-7 TRBV7-2 ASSLGQRSSYEQY
13 TRBJ1-5 TRBV27 ASSFVGGANQPQH
15 TRBJ1-5 TRBV4-1 ASSQGGGGVGNQPQH
9 TRBJ1-2 TRBV6-5 ASTQGWGYT
11 TRBJ2-7 TRBV6-5 ASSYEGAYEQY
14 TRBJ2-2 TRBV5-1 ASKVGRQPDTGELF
12 TRBJ2-1 TRBV5-8 ASSSGGTYNEQF
12 TRBJ2-2 TRBV30 AWSQNTGTGELF
14 TRBJ2-7 TRBV7-2 ASSLGGLAGDYEQY
13 TRBJ2-1 TRBV30 AWSVTGVDAQPQF
13 TRBJ1-2 TRBV7-8 ASSPRGLSNYGYT
13 TRBJ2-7 TRBV10-2 ASSEVQGAFLEQY